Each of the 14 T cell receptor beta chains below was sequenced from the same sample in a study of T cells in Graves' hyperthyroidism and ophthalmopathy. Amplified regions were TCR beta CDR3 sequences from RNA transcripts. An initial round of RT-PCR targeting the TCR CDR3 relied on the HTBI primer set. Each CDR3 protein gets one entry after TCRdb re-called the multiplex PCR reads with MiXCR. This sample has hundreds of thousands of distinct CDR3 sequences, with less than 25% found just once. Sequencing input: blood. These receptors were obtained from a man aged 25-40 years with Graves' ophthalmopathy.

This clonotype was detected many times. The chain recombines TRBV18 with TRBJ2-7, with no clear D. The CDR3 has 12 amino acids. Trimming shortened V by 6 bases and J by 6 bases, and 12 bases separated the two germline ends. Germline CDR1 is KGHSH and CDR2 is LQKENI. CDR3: CASSGARGEQYF. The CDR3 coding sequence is TGTGCCAGCTCCGGAGCACGTGGCGAGCAGTACTTC. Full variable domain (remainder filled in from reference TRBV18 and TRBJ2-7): NAGVMQNPRHLVRRRGQEARLRCSPMKGHSHVYWYRQLPEEGLKFMVYLQKENIIDESGMPKERFSAEFPKEGPSILRIQQVVRGDSAAYFCASSGARGEQYFGPGTRLTVT.

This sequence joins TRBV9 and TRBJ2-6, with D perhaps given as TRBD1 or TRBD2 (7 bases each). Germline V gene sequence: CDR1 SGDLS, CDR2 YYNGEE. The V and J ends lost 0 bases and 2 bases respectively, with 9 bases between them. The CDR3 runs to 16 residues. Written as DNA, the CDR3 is TGTGCCAGCAGCGTAGCAGGGGGGGCTGGGGCCAACGTCCTGACTTTC. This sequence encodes CASSVAGGAGANVLTF.

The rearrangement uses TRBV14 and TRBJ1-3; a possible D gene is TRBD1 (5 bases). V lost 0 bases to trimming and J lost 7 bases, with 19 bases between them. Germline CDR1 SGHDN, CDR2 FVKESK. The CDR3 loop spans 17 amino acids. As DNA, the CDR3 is TGTGCCAGCAGCCAAGATGGGGACCATGTGGGATGGAACACCATATATTTT. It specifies CASSQDGDHVGWNTIYF.

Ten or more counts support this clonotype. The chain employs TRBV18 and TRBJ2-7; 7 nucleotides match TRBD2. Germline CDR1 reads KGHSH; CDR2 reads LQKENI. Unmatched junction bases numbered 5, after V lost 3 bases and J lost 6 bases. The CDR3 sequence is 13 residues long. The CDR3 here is CASSPIREGEQYF. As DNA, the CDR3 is TGTGCCAGCTCACCCATCAGGGAGGGCGAGCAGTACTTC.

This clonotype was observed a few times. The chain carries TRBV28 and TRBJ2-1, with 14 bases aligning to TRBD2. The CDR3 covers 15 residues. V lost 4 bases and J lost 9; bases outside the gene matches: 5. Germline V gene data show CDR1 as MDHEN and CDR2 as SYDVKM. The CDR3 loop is CASSSGTSGSVEQFF. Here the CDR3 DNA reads TGTGCCAGCAGTTCCGGGACTAGCGGGAGCGTTGAGCAGTTCTTC.

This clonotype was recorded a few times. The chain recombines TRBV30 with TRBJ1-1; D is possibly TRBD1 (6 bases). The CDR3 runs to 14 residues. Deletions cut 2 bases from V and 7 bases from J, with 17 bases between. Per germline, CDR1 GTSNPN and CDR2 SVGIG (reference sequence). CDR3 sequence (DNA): TGTGCCTGGAGTCCCCCAGGGGATAATAGTGAAGCTTTCTTT. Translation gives CAWSPPGDNSEAFF.

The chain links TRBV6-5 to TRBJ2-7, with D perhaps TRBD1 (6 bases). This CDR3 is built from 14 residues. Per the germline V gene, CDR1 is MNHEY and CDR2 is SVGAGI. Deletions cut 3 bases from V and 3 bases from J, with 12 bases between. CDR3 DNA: TGTGCCAGCAGTTATAGTCAGGGGATCTACGAGCAGTACTTC. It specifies CASSYSQGIYEQYF.

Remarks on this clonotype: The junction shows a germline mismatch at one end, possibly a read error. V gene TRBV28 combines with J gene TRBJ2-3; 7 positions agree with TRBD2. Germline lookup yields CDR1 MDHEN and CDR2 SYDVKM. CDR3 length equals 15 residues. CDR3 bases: TGTGCCAGCAGTCCCGGGGGGAGTGGCACAGATGCGCAGTATTTT. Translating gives CASSPGGSGTDAQYF. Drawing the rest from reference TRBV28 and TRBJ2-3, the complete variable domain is DVKVTQSSRYLVKRTGEKVFLECVQDMDHENMFWYRQDPGLGLRLIYFSYDVKMKEKGDIPEGYSVSREKKERFSLILESASTNQTSMYLCASSPGGSGTDAQYFGPGTRLTVL.

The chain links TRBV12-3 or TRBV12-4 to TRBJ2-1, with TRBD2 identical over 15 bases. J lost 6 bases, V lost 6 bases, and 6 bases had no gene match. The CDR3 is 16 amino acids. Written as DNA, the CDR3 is TGTGCCAGCAGACCGGGACTAGCGGGAGGAGCCAATGAGCAGTTCTTC. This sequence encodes CASRPGLAGGANEQFF.

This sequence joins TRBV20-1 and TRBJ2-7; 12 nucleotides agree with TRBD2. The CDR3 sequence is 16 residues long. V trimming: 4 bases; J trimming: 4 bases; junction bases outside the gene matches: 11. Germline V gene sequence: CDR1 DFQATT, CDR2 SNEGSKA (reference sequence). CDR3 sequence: CSATAATSGSGYEQYF. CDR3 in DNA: TGCAGTGCTACCGCCGCGACTAGCGGGAGTGGGTACGAGCAGTACTTC.

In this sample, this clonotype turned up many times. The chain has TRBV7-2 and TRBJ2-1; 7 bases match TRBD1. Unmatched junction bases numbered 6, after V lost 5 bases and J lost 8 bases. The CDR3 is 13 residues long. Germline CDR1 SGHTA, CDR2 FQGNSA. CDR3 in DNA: TGTGCCAGCAGCCGACAGGGTGCATATGAGCAGTTCTTC. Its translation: CASSRQGAYEQFF.

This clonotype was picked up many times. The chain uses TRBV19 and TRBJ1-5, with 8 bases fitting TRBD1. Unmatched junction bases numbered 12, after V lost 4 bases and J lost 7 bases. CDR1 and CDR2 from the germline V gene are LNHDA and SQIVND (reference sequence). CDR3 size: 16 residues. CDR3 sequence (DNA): TGTGCCAGTAGTACCGACTCGACAGGGGTTGCGCAGCCCCAGCATTTT. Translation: CASSTDSTGVAQPQHF. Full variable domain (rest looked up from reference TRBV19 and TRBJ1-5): DGGITQSPKYLFRKEGQNVTLSCEQNLNHDAMYWYRQDPGQGLRLIYYSQIVNDFQKGDIAEGYSVSREKKESFPLTVTSAQKNPTAFYLCASSTDSTGVAQPQHFGDGTRLSIL.

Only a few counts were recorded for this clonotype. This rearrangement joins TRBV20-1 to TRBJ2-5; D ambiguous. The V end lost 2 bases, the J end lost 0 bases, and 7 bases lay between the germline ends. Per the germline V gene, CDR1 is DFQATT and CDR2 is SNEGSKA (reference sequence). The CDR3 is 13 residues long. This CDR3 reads CSARPLYQETQYF. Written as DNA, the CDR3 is TGCAGTGCTAGACCGTTGTACCAAGAGACCCAGTACTTC.

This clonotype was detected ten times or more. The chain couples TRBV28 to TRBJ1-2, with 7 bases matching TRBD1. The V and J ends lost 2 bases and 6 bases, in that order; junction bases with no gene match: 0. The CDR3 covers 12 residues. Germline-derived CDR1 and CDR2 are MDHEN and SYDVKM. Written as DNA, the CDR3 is TGTGCCAGCAGTTTAACAGGGGATGGCTACACCTTC. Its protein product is CASSLTGDGYTF.